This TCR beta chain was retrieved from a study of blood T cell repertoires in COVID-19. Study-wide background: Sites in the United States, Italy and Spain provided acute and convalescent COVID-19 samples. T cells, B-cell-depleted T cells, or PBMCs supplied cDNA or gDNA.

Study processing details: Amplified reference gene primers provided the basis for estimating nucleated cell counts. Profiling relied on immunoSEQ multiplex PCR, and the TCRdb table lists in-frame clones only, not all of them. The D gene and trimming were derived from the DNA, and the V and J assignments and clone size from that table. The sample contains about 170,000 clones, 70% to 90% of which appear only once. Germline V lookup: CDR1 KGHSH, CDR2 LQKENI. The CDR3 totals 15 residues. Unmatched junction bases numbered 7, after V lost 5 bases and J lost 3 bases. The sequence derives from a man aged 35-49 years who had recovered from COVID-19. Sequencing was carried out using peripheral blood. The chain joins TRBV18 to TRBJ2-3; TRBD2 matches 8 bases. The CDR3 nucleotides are TGTGCCAGCTCAAGGACTAGCTTAGGAACAGATACGCAGTATTTT. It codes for CASSRTSLGTDTQYF.